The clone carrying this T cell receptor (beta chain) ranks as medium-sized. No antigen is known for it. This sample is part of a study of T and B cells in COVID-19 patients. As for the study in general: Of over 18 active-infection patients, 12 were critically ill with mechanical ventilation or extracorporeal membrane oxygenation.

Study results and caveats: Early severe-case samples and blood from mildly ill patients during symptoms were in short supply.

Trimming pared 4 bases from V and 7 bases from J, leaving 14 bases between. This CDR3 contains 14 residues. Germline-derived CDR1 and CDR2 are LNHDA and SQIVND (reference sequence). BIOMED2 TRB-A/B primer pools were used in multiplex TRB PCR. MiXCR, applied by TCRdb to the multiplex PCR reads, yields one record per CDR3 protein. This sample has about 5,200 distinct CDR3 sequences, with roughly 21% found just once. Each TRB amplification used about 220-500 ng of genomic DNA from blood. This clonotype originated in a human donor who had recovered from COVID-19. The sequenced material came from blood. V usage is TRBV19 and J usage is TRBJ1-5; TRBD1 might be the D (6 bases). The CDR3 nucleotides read TGTGCCAGTAGTAGGGGGGGCACGGGCCAGCCCCAGCATTTT. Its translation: CASSRGGTGQPQHF.